These 2 T cell receptor beta chains were sequenced from one sample in a study of CD8+ T cells in alopecia areata. RNA, once extracted, was reverse transcribed into cDNA for use as the sequencing template. Using immunoSEQ multiplex PCR, the repertoire was profiled, and TCRdb retains in-frame clones only, with some absent. The data show 250,000 or so clones, 65% to 70% seen once. The specimen was CD4+ T cells sorted from blood, collected at week 0. The receptors derive from a human donor with alopecia areata.

The J gene is TRBJ2-2, the V gene TRBV12-5; D is uncertain. This CDR3 has 15 residues. V dropped 3 bases and J dropped 1 base, with 9 bases sitting between them. In germline, CDR1 is LGHNT, CDR2 FRNRAP. Here the CDR3 DNA reads TGTGCTAGTGGTTTAGCCCGGCAGAACACCGGGGAGCTGTTTTTT. This sequence encodes CASGLARQNTGELFF.

The chain couples TRBV6-5 to TRBJ2-7, with TRBD1 matching over 7 bases. Losses at the gene ends were 5 bases for V and 6 bases for J; bases not matched to a gene: 7. The CDR3 totals 13 residues. Per the germline V gene, CDR1 is MNHEY and CDR2 is SVGAGI. The CDR3 nucleotides read TGTGCCAGCAGTCAGACAGGGTTTGGCGAGCAGTACTTC. This codes for CASSQTGFGEQYF.